Sequencing of this T cell receptor (beta chain) was carried out in a study of cytomegalovirus exposure and HLA in healthy donors. Study-wide findings and caveats: Sequencing depth across donors, presence/absence analyses assumed, was roughly uniform.

With 60 Vbeta and 13 Jbeta primers, the PCR was carried out. Measured with immunoSEQ multiplex PCR; TCRdb has only the in-frame clones, and not every one. Here the sample spans about 25,000 clones, under 70% being singletons. A note on this clone: The target antigen is unknown.

The CDR3 is 14 residues long. The V end lost 6 bases, the J end lost 4 bases, and 15 bases lay between the germline ends. Germline-derived CDR1 and CDR2 are MDHEN and SYDVKM. The sequence was collected from a woman aged 50 to 65 in good health and CMV-seronegative. The material sequenced was PBMCs. The gene calls are TRBV28 and TRBJ1-1, with TRBD1 as a possible D gene (5 bases). CDR3 sequence (DNA): TGTGCCAGCAGGCCAGACAGAATTCTCACTGAAGCTTTCTTT. This sequence encodes CASRPDRILTEAFF.